This note documents a single TCR beta chain sequence. The V gene's germline CDR1 is KGHSH and CDR2 LQKENI. The CDR3 is 16 amino acids. The V and J ends lost 3 bases and 5 bases respectively, with 18 bases between them. The entry originates in a study of blood T cell repertoires in COVID-19. On the study more broadly: The origin of the acute and convalescent COVID-19 samples was the United States, Italy and Spain. Nucleic acid was either cDNA or gDNA, and it came from T cells, B-cell-depleted T cells, or PBMCs.

As handled by the study authors: The authors estimated nucleated cell counts from reference gene primer amplification. Libraries were prepared by immunoSEQ multiplex PCR; TCRdb keeps only in-frame clonotypes and omits some of them. That table supplies the V and J calls and clone size; D and trimming were determined from the DNA. The profile shows 300,000 to 350,000 clones, roughly 85% of them singletons. All enrollees were roughly 18 to 100 years old and from about 25 US areas. Sequences were obtained from PBMCs or T cells enriched from blood (not recorded which). The gene calls are TRBV18 and TRBJ2-3; D might be TRBD2 (6 bases). This sequence originates from a woman in her forties with acute COVID-19. CDR3: CASSPPGGTFGDTQYF. The CDR3, as DNA: TGTGCCAGCTCACCTCCCGGCGGGACTTTCGGAGATACGCAGTATTTT.